This entry is about one T cell receptor (beta chain). Its target is not known. The length of the CDR3 is 18 residues. Germline V gene lookup returns CDR1 MNHEY and CDR2 SVGEGT. V lost 6 bases to trimming and J lost 0 bases; unmatched junction nucleotides: 11. Lactation, pregnancy, other autoimmune disease or uncontrolled infection led to exclusion of patients. The data originate from a study of T cells in Graves' hyperthyroidism and ophthalmopathy. The TCR beta CDR3 regions underwent amplification using RNA transcripts as the source. First-round RT-PCR with HTBI primers amplified the TCR CDR3 region. A single record per CDR3 protein comes from TCRdb applying MiXCR to the multiplex PCR reads. Here the sample spans about 740,000 distinct CDR3 sequences, roughly 15% being singletons. Regarding the study as a whole: Most thyroid-expanded clonotypes above 0.001 were also found in blood.

The sequence came from a woman younger than 35 with Graves' hyperthyroidism. The sequencing sample was made of blood. The gene calls are TRBV6-2 or TRBV6-3 and TRBJ2-6, with 7 bases fitting TRBD1. CDR3 in amino acids: CASRDFDREDSGANVLTF. Here the CDR3 DNA reads TGTGCCAGCAGAGACTTCGACAGGGAAGACTCTGGGGCCAACGTCCTGACTTTC.